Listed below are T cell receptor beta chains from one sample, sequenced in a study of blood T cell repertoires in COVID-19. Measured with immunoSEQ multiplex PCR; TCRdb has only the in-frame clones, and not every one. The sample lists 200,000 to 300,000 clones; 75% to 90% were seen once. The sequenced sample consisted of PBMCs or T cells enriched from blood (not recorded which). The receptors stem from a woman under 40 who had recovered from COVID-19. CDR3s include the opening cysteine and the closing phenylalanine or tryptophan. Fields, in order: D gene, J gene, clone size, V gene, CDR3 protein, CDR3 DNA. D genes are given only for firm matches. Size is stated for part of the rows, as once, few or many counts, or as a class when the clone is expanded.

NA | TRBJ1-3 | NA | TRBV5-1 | CASSPTGDSGNTIYF | TGCGCCAGCAGCCCCACAGGCGACTCTGGAAACACCATATATTTT
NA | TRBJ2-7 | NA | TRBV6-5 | CASSSGWGENEQYF | TGTGCCAGCTCCTCTGGATGGGGCGAAAACGAGCAGTACTTC
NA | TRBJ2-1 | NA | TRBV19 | CASSQIGSPEFF | TGTGCCAGTAGTCAGATTGGGAGCCCGGAGTTCTTC
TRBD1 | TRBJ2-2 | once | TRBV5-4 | CASSFPGQGASTGELFF | TGTGCCAGCAGCTTTCCGGGACAGGGGGCCAGCACCGGGGAGCTGTTTTTT
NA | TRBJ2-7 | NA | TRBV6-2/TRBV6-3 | CASSYRPGLAYDQYF | TGTGCCAGCAGTTACCGACCGGGTCTCGCCTACGACCAGTACTTC
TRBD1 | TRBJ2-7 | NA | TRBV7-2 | CASSAQGGDIEQYF | TGTGCCAGCAGCGCACAGGGGGGAGATATCGAGCAGTACTTC
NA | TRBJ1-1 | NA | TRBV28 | CASSLFPQGKTEAFF | TGTGCCAGCAGTTTATTTCCACAGGGAAAAACTGAAGCTTTCTTT
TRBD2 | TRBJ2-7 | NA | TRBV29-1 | CSVVGGLGGSSYEQYF | TGCAGCGTTGTAGGAGGGTTAGGCGGGAGCTCCTACGAGCAGTACTTC
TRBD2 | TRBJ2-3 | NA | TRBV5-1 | CASSLGSAGGTDTQYF | TGCGCCAGCAGCCTTGGAAGTGCGGGGGGCACAGATACGCAGTATTTT
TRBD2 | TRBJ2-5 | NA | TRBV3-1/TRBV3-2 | CASTSGGDEEIGREAISKKTQYF | TGTGCCAGCACCTCTGGGGGTGACGAGGAAATCGGGCGGGAGGCCATCTCCAAGAAGACCCAGTACTTC
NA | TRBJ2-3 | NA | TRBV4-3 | CASSQDRQSTDTQYF | TGCGCCAGCAGCCAAGATCGCCAGAGCACAGATACGCAGTATTTT
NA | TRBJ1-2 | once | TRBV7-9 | CASSLQTEDYGYTF | TGTGCCAGCAGCTTACAAACTGAAGACTATGGCTACACCTTC
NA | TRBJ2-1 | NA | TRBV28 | CASTLGGGYSEQFF | TGTGCCAGCACCCTGGGGGGAGGATATTCTGAGCAGTTCTTC
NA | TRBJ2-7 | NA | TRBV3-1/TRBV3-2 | CASSRVGSPGGEQYF | TGTGCCAGCAGCCGAGTCGGGAGCCCCGGAGGGGAGCAGTACTTC
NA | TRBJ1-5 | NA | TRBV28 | CASFPGGDDYSNQPQHF | TGTGCCAGCTTCCCGGGAGGCGACGACTATAGCAATCAGCCCCAGCATTTT
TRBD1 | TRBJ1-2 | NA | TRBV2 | CASSELNRGQGYTF | TGTGCCAGCAGTGAACTTAACAGGGGGCAGGGCTACACCTTC
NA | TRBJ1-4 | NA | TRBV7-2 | CASSLEPLATNEKLFF | TGTGCCAGCAGCTTAGAGCCACTTGCAACTAATGAAAAACTGTTTTTT
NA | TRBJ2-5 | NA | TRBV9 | CASSAGTSQETQYF | TGTGCCAGCAGCGCAGGGACAAGCCAAGAGACCCAGTACTTC
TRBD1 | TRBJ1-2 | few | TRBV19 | CASSRGLEGYTF | TGTGCCAGTTCCAGGGGGCTGGAGGGCTACACCTTC
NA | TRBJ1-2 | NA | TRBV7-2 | CASSPRQAHSYGYTF | TGTGCCAGCAGCCCCAGACAGGCCCACTCCTATGGCTACACCTTC
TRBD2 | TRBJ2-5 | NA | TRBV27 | CASRTRLAGSGETQYF | TGTGCCAGCAGAACTCGACTAGCGGGGAGCGGGGAGACCCAGTACTTC
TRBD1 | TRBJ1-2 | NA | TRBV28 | CASSSSGQGPSGYTF | TGTGCCAGCAGTTCCTCGGGACAGGGGCCAAGTGGCTACACCTTC
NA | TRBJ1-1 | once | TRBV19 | CASSIPRGEPRSAFF | TGTGCCAGTAGTATTCCCCGCGGGGAACCAAGGTCGGCTTTCTTT
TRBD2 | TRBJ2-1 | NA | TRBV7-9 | CASSLRAGGHHEQFF | TGTGCCAGCAGCTTACGTGCGGGAGGGCACCATGAGCAGTTCTTC
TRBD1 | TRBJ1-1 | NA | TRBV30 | CAWIGTGIPAGAFF | TGTGCCTGGATTGGGACAGGGATTCCCGCTGGAGCTTTCTTT
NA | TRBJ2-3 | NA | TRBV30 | CAWSARSKTDTQYF | TGTGCCTGGAGTGCTAGGAGTAAAACAGATACGCAGTATTTT
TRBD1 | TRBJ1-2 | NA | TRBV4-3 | CASSSGTAYGYTF | TGCGCCAGCAGCTCGGGGACAGCTTATGGCTACACCTTC
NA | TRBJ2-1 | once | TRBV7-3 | CASTTGVGDEQFF | TGTGCCAGCACCACGGGAGTGGGGGATGAGCAGTTCTTC
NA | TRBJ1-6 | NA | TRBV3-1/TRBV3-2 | CASSQDRWRPLNSPLHF | TGTGCCAGCAGCCAAGATCGCTGGAGGCCCCTTAATTCACCCCTCCACTTT
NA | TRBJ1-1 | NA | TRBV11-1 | CASSSETGMNTEAFF | TGTGCCAGCAGCTCAGAGACAGGAATGAACACTGAAGCTTTCTTT
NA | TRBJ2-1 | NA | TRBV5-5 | CASRSTSREQFF | TGTGCCAGCAGGTCCACTAGTCGTGAGCAGTTCTTC
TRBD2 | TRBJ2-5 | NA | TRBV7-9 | CASSLPGGQETQYF | TGTGCCAGCAGCTTACCGGGGGGGCAAGAGACCCAGTACTTC
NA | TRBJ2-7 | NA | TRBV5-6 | CASSLSYYEQYF | TGTGCCAGCAGCTTATCCTACTACGAGCAGTACTTC
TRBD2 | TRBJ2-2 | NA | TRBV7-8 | CASSLGRLAGVEGELFF | TGTGCCAGCAGCTTAGGCCGACTAGCGGGAGTGGAGGGGGAGCTGTTTTTT
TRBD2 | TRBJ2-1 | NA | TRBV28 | CASSLLWGGDYNEQFF | TGTGCCAGCAGCCTACTATGGGGGGGGGACTACAATGAGCAGTTCTTC
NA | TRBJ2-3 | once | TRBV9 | CASSVAGQDTQYF | TGTGCCAGCAGCGTAGCTGGGCAGGATACGCAGTATTTT
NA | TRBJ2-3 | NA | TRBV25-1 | CASSGGGEYTQYF | TGTGCCAGCAGTGGGGGCGGGGAATATACGCAGTATTTT
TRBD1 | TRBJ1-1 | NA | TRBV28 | CASSFNGLQGDQAFF | TGTGCCAGCAGTTTCAATGGTTTACAGGGGGACCAAGCTTTCTTT
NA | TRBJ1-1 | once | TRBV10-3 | CAISPPGGVGAAFF | TGTGCCATCAGCCCCCCGGGCGGGGTCGGTGCAGCTTTCTTT
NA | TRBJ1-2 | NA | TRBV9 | CASSARGEGYGYTF | TGTGCCAGCAGCGCGCGAGGGGAGGGCTATGGCTACACCTTC
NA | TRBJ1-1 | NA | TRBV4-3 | CASSQDLGTEAFF | TGCGCCAGCAGCCAAGATCTCGGCACTGAAGCTTTCTTT
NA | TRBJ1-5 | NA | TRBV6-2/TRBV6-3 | CASSYGGSQPQHF | TGTGCCAGCAGTTACGGGGGCTCTCAGCCCCAGCATTTT
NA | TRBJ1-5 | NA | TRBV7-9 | CASSLSLSGVVSNQPQHF | TGTGCCAGCAGCTTATCTCTCTCAGGGGTGGTCAGCAATCAGCCCCAGCATTTT